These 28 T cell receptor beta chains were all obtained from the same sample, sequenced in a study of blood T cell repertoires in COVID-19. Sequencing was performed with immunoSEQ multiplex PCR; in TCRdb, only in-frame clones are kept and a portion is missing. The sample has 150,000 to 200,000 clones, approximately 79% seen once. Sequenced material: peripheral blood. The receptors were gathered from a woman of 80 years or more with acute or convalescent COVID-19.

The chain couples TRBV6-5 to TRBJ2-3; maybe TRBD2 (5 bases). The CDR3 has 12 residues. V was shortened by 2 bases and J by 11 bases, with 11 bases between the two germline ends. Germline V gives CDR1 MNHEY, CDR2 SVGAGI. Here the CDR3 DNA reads TGTGCCAGCAGTTACGAGGGCACGAGGCAGTATTTT. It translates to CASSYEGTRQYF.

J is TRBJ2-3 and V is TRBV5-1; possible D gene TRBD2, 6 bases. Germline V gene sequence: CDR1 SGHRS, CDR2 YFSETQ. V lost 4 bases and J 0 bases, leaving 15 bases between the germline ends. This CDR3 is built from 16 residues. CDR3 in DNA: TGCGCCAGCAGCCCCCCAATTGGGGGGAGCACAGATACGCAGTATTTT. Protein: CASSPPIGGSTDTQYF.

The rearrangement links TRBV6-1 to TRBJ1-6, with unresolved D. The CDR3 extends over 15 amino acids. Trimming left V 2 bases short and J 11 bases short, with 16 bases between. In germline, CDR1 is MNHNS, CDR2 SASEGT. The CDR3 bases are TGTGCCAGCAGTGAATCCTGGACGGAGGAGACACCCCTCCACTTT. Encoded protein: CASSESWTEETPLHF.

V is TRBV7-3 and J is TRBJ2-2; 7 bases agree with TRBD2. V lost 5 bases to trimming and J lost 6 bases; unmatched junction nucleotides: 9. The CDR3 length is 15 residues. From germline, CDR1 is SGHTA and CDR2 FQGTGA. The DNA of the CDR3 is TGTGCCAGCAGCGCCGTCGGGGGGACGCCCGGGGAGCTGTTTTTT. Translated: CASSAVGGTPGELFF.

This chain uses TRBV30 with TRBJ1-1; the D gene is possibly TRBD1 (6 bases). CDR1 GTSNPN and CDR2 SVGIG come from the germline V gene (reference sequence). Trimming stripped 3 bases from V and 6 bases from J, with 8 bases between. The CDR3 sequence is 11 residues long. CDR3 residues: CAWRQGAEAFF. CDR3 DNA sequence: TGTGCCTGGAGACAGGGCGCTGAAGCTTTCTTT. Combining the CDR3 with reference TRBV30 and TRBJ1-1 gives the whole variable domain SQTIHQWPATLVQPVGSPLSLECTVEGTSNPNLYWYRQAAGRGLQLLFYSVGIGQISSEVPQNLSASRPQDRQFILSSKKLLLSDSGFYLCAWRQGAEAFFGQGTRLTVV.

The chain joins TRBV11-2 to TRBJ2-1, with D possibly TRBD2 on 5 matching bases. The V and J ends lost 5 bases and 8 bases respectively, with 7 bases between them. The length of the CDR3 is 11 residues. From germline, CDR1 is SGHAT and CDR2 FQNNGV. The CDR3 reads CASSQLDEQFF. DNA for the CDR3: TGTGCCAGCAGCCAACTAGATGAGCAGTTCTTC.

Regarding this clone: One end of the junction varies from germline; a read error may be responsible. The DNA for the CDR3 is TGTGCCGGCAGTTTCGGTTCGAACACCGGGGAGCTGTTTTTT. Its protein product is CAGSFGSNTGELFF. The chain links TRBV28 to TRBJ2-2; D is uncertain. This CDR3 comprises 14 residues. Per germline, CDR1 MDHEN and CDR2 SYDVKM.

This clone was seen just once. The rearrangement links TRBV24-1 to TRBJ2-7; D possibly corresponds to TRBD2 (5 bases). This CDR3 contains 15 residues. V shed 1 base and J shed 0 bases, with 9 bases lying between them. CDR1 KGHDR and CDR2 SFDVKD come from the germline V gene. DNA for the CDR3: TGTGCCACCAGTGATTTAGCGGCTGCCTCCTACGAGCAGTACTTC. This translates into CATSDLAAASYEQYF.

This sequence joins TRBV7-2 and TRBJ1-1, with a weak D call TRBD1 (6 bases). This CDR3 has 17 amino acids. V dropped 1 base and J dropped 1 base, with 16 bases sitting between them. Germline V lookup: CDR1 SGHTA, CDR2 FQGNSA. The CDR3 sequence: CASSLGGNRVRNTEAFF. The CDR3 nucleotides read TGTGCCAGCAGCTTAGGGGGGAACAGGGTAAGGAACACTGAAGCTTTCTTT.

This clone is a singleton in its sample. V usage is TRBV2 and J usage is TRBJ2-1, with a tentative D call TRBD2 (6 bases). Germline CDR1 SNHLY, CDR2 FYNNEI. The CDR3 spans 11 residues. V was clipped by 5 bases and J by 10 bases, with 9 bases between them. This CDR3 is CASSTGLEQFF. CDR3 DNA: TGTGCCAGCAGTACAGGACTAGAGCAGTTCTTC.

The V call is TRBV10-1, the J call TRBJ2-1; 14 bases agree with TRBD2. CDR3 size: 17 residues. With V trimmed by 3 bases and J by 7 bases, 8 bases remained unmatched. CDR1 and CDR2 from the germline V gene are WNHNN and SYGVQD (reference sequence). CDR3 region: CASSDPVTSGRENEQFF. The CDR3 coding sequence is TGCGCCAGCAGTGACCCTGTGACTAGCGGGAGGGAGAATGAGCAGTTCTTC.

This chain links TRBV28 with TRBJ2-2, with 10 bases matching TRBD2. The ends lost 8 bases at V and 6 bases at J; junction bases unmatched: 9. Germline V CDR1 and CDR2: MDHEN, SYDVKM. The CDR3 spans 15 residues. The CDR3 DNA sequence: TGTGCCAGCTTCTCCCCAGCGGGAGGGCCCGGGGAGCTGTTTTTT. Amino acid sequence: CASFSPAGGPGELFF. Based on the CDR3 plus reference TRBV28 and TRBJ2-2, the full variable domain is DVKVTQSSRYLVKRTGEKVFLECVQDMDHENMFWYRQDPGLGLRLIYFSYDVKMKEKGDIPEGYSVSREKKERFSLILESASTNQTSMYLCASFSPAGGPGELFFGEGSRLTVL.

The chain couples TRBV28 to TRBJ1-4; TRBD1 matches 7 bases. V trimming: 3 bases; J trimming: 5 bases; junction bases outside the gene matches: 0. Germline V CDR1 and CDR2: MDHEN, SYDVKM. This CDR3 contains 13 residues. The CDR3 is CASSLGQNEKLFF. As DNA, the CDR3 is TGTGCCAGCAGTTTGGGACAGAATGAAAAACTGTTTTTT.

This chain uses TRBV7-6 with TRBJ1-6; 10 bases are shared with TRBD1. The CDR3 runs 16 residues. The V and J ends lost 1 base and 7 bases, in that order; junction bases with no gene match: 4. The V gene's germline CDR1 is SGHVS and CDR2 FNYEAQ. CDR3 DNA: TGTGCCAGCAGCTTAGAGGCGGGACAGGGGAATTCACCCCTCCACTTT. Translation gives CASSLEAGQGNSPLHF.

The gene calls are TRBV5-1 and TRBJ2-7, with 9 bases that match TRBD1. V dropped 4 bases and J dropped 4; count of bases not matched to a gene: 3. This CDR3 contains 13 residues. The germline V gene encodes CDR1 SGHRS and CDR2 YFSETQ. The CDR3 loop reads CASSRDRAYEQYF. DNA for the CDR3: TGCGCCAGCAGCAGGGACAGGGCTTACGAGCAGTACTTC.

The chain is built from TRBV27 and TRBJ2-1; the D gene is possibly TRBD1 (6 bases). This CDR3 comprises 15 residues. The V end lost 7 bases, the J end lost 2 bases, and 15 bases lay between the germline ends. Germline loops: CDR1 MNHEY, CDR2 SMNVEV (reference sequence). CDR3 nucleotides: TGTGCCAGCATCGGACAGAACCAAGCCTACAATGAGCAGTTCTTC. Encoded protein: CASIGQNQAYNEQFF.

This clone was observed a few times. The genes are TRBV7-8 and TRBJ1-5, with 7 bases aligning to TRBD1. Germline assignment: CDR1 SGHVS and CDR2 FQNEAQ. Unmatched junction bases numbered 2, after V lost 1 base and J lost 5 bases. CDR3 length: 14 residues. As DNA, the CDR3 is TGTGCCAGCAGCTTAGGGGACAGAGATCAGCCCCAGCATTTT. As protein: CASSLGDRDQPQHF.

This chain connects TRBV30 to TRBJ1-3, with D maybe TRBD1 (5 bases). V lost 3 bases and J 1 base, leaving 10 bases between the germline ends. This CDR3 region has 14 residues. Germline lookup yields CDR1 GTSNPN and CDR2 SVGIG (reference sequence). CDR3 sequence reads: CAWRDTGSGNTIYF. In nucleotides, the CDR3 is TGTGCCTGGAGAGATACAGGATCTGGAAACACCATATATTTT.

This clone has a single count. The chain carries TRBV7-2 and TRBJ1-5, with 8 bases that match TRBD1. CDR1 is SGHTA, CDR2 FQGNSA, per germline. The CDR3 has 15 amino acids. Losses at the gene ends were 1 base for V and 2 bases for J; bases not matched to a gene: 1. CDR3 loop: CASSLGGQGNQPQHF. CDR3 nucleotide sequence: TGTGCCAGCAGCTTAGGGGGACAGGGCAATCAGCCCCAGCATTTT. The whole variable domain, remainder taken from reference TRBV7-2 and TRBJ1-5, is GAGVSQSPSNKVTEKGKDVELRCDPISGHTALYWYRQSLGQGLEFLIYFQGNSAPDKSGLPSDRFSAERTGGSVSTLTIQRTQQEDSAVYLCASSLGGQGNQPQHFGDGTRLSIL.

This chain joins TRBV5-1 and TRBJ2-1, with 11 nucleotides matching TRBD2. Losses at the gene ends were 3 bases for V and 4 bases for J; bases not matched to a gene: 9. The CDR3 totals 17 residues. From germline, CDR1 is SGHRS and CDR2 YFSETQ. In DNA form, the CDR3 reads TGCGCCAGCAGCTACGTACCGGGACTAGCGGAGTACAATGAGCAGTTCTTC. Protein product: CASSYVPGLAEYNEQFF.

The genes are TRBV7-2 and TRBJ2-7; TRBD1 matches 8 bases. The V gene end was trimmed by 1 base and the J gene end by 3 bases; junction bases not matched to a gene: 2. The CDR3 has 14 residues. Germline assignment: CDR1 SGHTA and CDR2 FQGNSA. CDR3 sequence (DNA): TGTGCCAGCAGCTTAGGTGGACAGGGCTACGAGCAGTACTTC. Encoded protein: CASSLGGQGYEQYF.

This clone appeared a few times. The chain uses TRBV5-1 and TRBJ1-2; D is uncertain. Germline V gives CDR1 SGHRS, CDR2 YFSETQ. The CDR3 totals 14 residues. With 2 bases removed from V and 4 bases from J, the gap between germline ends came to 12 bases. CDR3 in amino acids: CASSFGGGIYGYTF. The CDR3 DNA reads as TGCGCCAGCAGCTTTGGTGGAGGGATCTATGGCTACACCTTC.

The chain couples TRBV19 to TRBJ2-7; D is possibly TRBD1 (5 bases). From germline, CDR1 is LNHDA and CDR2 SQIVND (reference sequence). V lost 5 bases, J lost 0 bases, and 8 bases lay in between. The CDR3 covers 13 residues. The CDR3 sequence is CASSAGNSYEQYF. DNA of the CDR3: TGTGCCAGTAGTGCAGGGAACTCCTACGAGCAGTACTTC.

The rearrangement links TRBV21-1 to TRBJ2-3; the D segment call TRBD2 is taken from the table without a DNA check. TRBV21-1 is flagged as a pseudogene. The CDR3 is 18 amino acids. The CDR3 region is CASSKAGGKRASTDTQYF. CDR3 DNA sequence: TGTGCCAGCAGCAAAGCGGGCGGGAAAAGGGCTAGCACAGATACGCAGTATTTT.

The DNA for the CDR3 is TGTGCCAGCAGTGAAGTGGGCGGGGGGGTACAAAACATTCAGTACTTC. Translation: CASSEVGGGVQNIQYF. The chain has TRBV6-1 and TRBJ2-4; 9 nucleotides align to TRBD2. Germline CDR1 reads MNHNS; CDR2 reads SASEGT. The CDR3 length is 16 residues. V shed 1 base and J 5 bases; nucleotides not matched to a gene: 6.

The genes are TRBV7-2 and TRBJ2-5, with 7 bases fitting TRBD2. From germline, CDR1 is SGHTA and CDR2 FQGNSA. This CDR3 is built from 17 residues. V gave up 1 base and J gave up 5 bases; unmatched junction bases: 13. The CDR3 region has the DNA TGTGCCAGCAGCTTAGTGCCCTTTGGCGGGGGAGGGGAGACCCAGTACTTC. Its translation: CASSLVPFGGGGETQYF.

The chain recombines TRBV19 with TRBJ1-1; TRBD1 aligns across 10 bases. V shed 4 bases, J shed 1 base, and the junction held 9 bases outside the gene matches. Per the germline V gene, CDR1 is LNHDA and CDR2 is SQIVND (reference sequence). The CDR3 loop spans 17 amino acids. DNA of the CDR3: TGTGCCAGTAGTACCCCCGACAGGGGGCGCGGGAACACTGAAGCTTTCTTT. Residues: CASSTPDRGRGNTEAFF.

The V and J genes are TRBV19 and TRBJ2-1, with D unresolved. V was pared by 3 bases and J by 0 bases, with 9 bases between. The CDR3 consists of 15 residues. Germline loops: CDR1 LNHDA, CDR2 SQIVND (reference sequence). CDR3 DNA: TGTGCCAGTAGTATTTGGTCGAGCTCCTACAATGAGCAGTTCTTC. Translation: CASSIWSSSYNEQFF.